The rows below give T cell receptor beta chains drawn from one sample of a study of blood T cells in healthy people across ages. TCRdb re-called the 5' RACE reads with MiXCR, one entry per CDR3 protein. The sample carries 920,000 or so distinct CDR3 sequences, 45% recorded once. Material: blood. Receptors were obtained from a woman aged 55-70 years in good health. CDR3s include the opening cysteine and the closing phenylalanine or tryptophan. The D gene is left open where the match is weak. Expanded clones get a size class; other rows say once, few or many, or leave the size out.

v_gene: TRBV20-1
j_gene: TRBJ2-4
d_gene: NA
len: 16
abundance: few
CDR3aa: CSATDRVGLGGNIQYF
CDR3nt: TGCAGTGCTACCGACAGGGTTGGCCTAGGGGGGAACATTCAGTACTTC

v_gene: TRBV28
j_gene: TRBJ2-3
d_gene: NA
len: 15
abundance: few
CDR3aa: CASSLYGGRTDTQYF
CDR3nt: TGTGCCAGCAGTTTGTATGGAGGTCGGACAGATACGCAGTATTTT

v_gene: TRBV4-1
j_gene: TRBJ2-7
d_gene: TRBD2
len: 16
abundance: few
CDR3aa: CASSQPTSGFPYEQYF
CDR3nt: TGCGCCAGCAGCCAACCGACTAGCGGGTTTCCCTACGAGCAGTACTTC

v_gene: TRBV14
j_gene: TRBJ2-7
d_gene: NA
len: 16
abundance: once
CDR3aa: CASSPYAQRVIGEQYF
CDR3nt: TGTGCCAGCAGCCCATACGCCCAGAGGGTAATTGGCGAGCAGTACTTC

v_gene: TRBV5-1
j_gene: TRBJ2-5
d_gene: NA
len: 15
abundance: many
CDR3aa: CASSLSDRFGETQYF
CDR3nt: TGCGCCAGCAGCTTGAGTGACAGGTTTGGAGAGACCCAGTACTTC

v_gene: TRBV30
j_gene: TRBJ2-7
d_gene: NA
len: 14
abundance: NA
CDR3aa: CAWSAGTVTYEQYF
CDR3nt: TGTGCCTGGAGTGCCGGGACGGTAACCTACGAGCAGTACTTC

v_gene: TRBV7-6
j_gene: TRBJ2-7
d_gene: NA
len: 13
abundance: NA
CDR3aa: CASSVVPSDEQYF
CDR3nt: TGTGCCAGCAGCGTAGTACCTAGCGACGAGCAGTACTTC

v_gene: TRBV5-1
j_gene: TRBJ1-6
d_gene: TRBD1
len: 14
abundance: NA
CDR3aa: CASSGGQANSPPHF
CDR3nt: TGCGCCAGCAGCGGAGGACAGGCCAATTCACCCCCCCACTTT

v_gene: TRBV4-1
j_gene: TRBJ2-5
d_gene: TRBD1
len: 22
abundance: NA
CDR3aa: CASSQLTRTGSLLVSGGETQYF
CDR3nt: TGCGCCAGCAGCCAACTAACACGGACAGGGAGCTTGTTGGTGAGTGGAGGAGAGACCCAGTACTTC

v_gene: TRBV27
j_gene: TRBJ2-7
d_gene: TRBD2
len: 14
abundance: NA
CDR3aa: CASRGIRAGGEQYF
CDR3nt: TGTGCCAGCAGGGGGATCAGAGCGGGAGGCGAGCAGTACTTC

v_gene: TRBV6-1
j_gene: TRBJ2-6
d_gene: NA
len: 14
abundance: few
CDR3aa: CAFSQGSGGNVLTF
CDR3nt: TGTGCCTTTTCACAAGGAAGTGGGGGCAACGTCCTGACTTTC

v_gene: TRBV6-5
j_gene: TRBJ2-5
d_gene: TRBD2
len: 18
abundance: NA
CDR3aa: CASSYSPSRTSGTETQYF
CDR3nt: TGTGCCAGCAGTTACTCCCCGAGCAGGACTAGCGGGACAGAGACCCAGTACTTC

v_gene: TRBV10-3
j_gene: TRBJ1-2
d_gene: NA
len: 15
abundance: many
CDR3aa: CAISESGDTNYGYTF
CDR3nt: TGTGCCATCAGTGAATCAGGGGATACTAACTATGGCTACACCTTC

v_gene: TRBV20-1
j_gene: TRBJ2-7
d_gene: NA
len: 13
abundance: NA
CDR3aa: CSAAYEISYEQYF
CDR3nt: TGCAGTGCTGCCTACGAGATCTCCTACGAGCAGTACTTC

v_gene: TRBV9
j_gene: TRBJ2-7
d_gene: TRBD2
len: 15
abundance: NA
CDR3aa: CASSVAPSGAYEQYF
CDR3nt: TGTGCCAGCAGCGTAGCCCCTAGCGGTGCCTACGAGCAGTACTTC

v_gene: TRBV2
j_gene: TRBJ1-2
d_gene: NA
len: 15
abundance: few
CDR3aa: CASSEALRPRDGYTF
CDR3nt: TGTGCCAGCAGTGAAGCGCTTCGACCTCGTGATGGCTACACCTTC

v_gene: TRBV5-1
j_gene: TRBJ2-4
d_gene: TRBD2
len: 16
abundance: NA
CDR3aa: CASSDGLAVAKNIQYF
CDR3nt: TGCGCCAGCAGCGACGGACTAGCGGTAGCCAAAAACATTCAGTACTTC

v_gene: TRBV4-1
j_gene: TRBJ2-7
d_gene: TRBD2
len: 15
abundance: NA
CDR3aa: CASSQQTSGNYEQYF
CDR3nt: TGCGCCAGCAGCCAGCAGACTAGCGGGAATTACGAGCAGTACTTC

v_gene: TRBV18
j_gene: TRBJ1-6
d_gene: TRBD1
len: 15
abundance: NA
CDR3aa: CASSPPTGNNSPLHF
CDR3nt: TGTGCCAGCTCACCCCCGACAGGGAATAATTCACCCCTCCACTTT

v_gene: TRBV7-8
j_gene: TRBJ1-2
d_gene: TRBD1
len: 12
abundance: NA
CDR3aa: CASRSGGIGYTF
CDR3nt: TGTGCCAGCAGATCAGGGGGAATTGGCTACACCTTC

v_gene: TRBV20-1
j_gene: TRBJ1-1
d_gene: TRBD1
len: 15
abundance: NA
CDR3aa: CSARLPTGAETEAFF
CDR3nt: TGCAGTGCTAGACTTCCGACAGGGGCTGAAACTGAAGCTTTCTTT

v_gene: TRBV6-1
j_gene: TRBJ2-1
d_gene: TRBD2
len: 18
abundance: NA
CDR3aa: CASIPPVWREGSYNEQFF
CDR3nt: TGTGCCAGCATTCCGCCGGTTTGGCGGGAGGGTTCCTACAATGAGCAGTTCTTC

v_gene: TRBV29-1
j_gene: TRBJ2-3
d_gene: NA
len: 14
abundance: few
CDR3aa: CSVQEGTSRDTQYF
CDR3nt: TGCAGCGTTCAGGAAGGGACCTCAAGGGATACGCAGTATTTT

v_gene: TRBV10-1
j_gene: TRBJ2-5
d_gene: NA
len: 13
abundance: few
CDR3aa: CASSGRIQETQYF
CDR3nt: TGCGCCAGCAGTGGCAGAATACAAGAGACCCAGTACTTC

v_gene: TRBV20-1
j_gene: TRBJ2-3
d_gene: NA
len: 16
abundance: few
CDR3aa: CSARDRLTEFTDTQYF
CDR3nt: TGCAGTGCTAGGGACCGACTAACGGAGTTTACAGATACGCAGTATTTT